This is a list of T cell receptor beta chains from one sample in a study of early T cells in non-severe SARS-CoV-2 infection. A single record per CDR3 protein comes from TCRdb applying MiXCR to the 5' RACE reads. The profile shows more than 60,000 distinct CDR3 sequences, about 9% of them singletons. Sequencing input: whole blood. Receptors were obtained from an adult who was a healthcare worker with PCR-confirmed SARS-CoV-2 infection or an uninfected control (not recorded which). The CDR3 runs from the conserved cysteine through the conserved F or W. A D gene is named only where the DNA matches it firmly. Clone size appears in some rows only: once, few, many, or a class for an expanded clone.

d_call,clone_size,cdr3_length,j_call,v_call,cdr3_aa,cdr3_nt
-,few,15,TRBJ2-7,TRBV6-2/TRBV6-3,CASSLRRGPSYEQYF,TGTGCCAGCAGTCTTAGGCGGGGGCCTTCCTACGAGCAGTACTTC
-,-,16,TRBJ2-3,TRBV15,CATSRPTTSNVDTQYF,TGTGCCACCAGCAGACCGACTACCTCTAACGTAGATACGCAGTATTTT
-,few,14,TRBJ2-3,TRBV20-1,CSARDPARTDTQYF,TGCAGTGCTAGAGATCCCGCACGAACAGATACGCAGTATTTT
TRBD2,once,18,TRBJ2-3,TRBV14,CASSRRLAGAFRTDTQYF,TGTGCCAGCAGCCGTAGACTAGCGGGGGCCTTCCGCACAGATACGCAGTATTTT
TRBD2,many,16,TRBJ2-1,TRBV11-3,CASSPSPGLADNEQFF,TGTGCCAGCAGCCCAAGCCCGGGACTAGCGGACAATGAGCAGTTCTTC
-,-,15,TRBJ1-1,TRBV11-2,CASNRDGVSNTEAFF,TGTGCCAGCAACCGGGACGGTGTGTCCAACACTGAAGCTTTCTTT
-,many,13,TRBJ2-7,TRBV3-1,CASSPGHFYEQYF,TGTGCCAGCAGCCCCGGACACTTCTACGAGCAGTACTTC
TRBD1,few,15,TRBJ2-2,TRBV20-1,CSATDDRALAGELFF,TGCAGTGCCACAGACGACAGGGCTCTCGCCGGGGAGCTGTTTTTT
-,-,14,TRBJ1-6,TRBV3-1,CASSLTGHNSPLHF,TGTGCCAGCAGCCTTACAGGGCATAATTCACCCCTCCACTTT
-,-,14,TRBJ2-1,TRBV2,CASSGTQTNNEQFF,TGTGCCAGCAGTGGGACTCAGACTAACAATGAGCAGTTCTTC
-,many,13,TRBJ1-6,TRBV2,CASSEGSHSPLHF,TGTGCCAGCAGTGAAGGCAGCCATTCACCCCTCCACTTT
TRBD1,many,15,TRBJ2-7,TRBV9,CASSVDGTGSSEQYF,TGTGCCAGCAGCGTAGATGGGACAGGGTCCTCCGAGCAGTACTTC
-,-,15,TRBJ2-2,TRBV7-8,CASSSSTVWTGELFF,TGTGCCAGCAGCTCCTCCACTGTGTGGACCGGGGAGCTGTTTTTT
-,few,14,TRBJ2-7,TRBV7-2,CASSLDGTAYEQYF,TGTGCCAGCAGCCTAGACGGGACGGCCTACGAGCAGTACTTC
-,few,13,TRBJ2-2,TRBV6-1,CASSEGLTGELFF,TGTGCCAGCAGTGAGGGACTCACCGGGGAGCTGTTTTTT
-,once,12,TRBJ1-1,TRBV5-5,CASSSADSEAFF,TGTGCCAGCAGCTCCGCCGATAGTGAAGCTTTCTTT
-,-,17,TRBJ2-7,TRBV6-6,CASSYSITAGTEGEQYF,TGTGCCAGCAGTTACTCGATAACCGCGGGAACGGAAGGCGAGCAGTACTTC
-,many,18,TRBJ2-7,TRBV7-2,CASSRDRRVLADSYEQYF,TGTGCCAGCAGCCGGGACAGGCGCGTACTAGCGGACTCCTACGAGCAGTACTTC